The rows below give T cell receptor beta chains drawn from one sample of a study of radiation and T cells in renal cell carcinoma. This table comes from immunoSEQ multiplex PCR, and its TCRdb copy is limited to in-frame clones, with some not included. The sample lists 150,000 to 180,000 clones; 80% to 90% were seen once. Sample: blood, taken from a patient whose treatment included radiotherapy and nephrectomy. The receptors were gathered from a woman aged 50 to 60 with renal cell carcinoma. The CDR3 runs from the conserved cysteine through the conserved F or W. D genes are given only for firm matches. Where a row states a size, it is once, few, many or the class of an expanded clone; other rows omit it.

clone size,V gene,J gene,D gene,CDR3 protein,CDR3 DNA
NA,TRBV19,TRBJ2-3,TRBD1,CASGRRGLTDTQYF,TGTGCCAGTGGCCGTAGGGGGCTGACAGATACGCAGTATTTT
NA,TRBV19,TRBJ2-1,TRBD2,CASRLAGGNEQFF,TGTGCCAGTAGACTAGCGGGGGGAAATGAGCAGTTCTTC
NA,TRBV9,TRBJ2-7,NA,CASSVGGGEQYF,TGTGCCAGCAGCGTAGGAGGGGGGGAGCAGTACTTC
NA,TRBV15,TRBJ1-1,NA,CATSSHSGGDTEAFF,TGTGCCACCAGCAGCCACTCCGGAGGGGACACTGAAGCTTTCTTT
NA,TRBV14,TRBJ2-7,NA,CASSTLSGFTYEQYF,TGTGCCAGCAGCACCTTGTCCGGGTTCACCTACGAGCAGTACTTC
NA,TRBV4-2,TRBJ2-7,TRBD2,CASSHPGTTIYEQYF,TGTGCCAGCAGCCACCCCGGGACTACCATCTACGAGCAGTACTTC
NA,TRBV12-5,TRBJ2-7,NA,CASGFTAGYEQYF,TGTGCTAGTGGTTTCACAGCGGGCTACGAGCAGTACTTC
NA,TRBV7-9,TRBJ2-1,NA,CASTPMRLQFF,TGTGCCAGCACCCCCATGAGGCTGCAGTTCTTC
once,TRBV5-1,TRBJ2-1,NA,CASSLEVMSSYNEQFF,TGCGCCAGCAGCTTGGAGGTTATGAGCTCCTACAATGAGCAGTTCTTC
few,TRBV6-1,TRBJ2-5,NA,CASKGSFQETQYF,TGTGCCAGCAAAGGCAGCTTCCAAGAGACCCAGTACTTC
NA,TRBV30,TRBJ2-3,NA,CAWRGYSTDTQYF,TGTGCCTGGAGGGGCTACTCAACAGATACGCAGTATTTT
NA,TRBV28,TRBJ1-5,NA,CASSLTGPNQPQHF,TGTGCCAGCAGTTTGACAGGACCCAATCAGCCCCAGCATTTT
NA,TRBV5-6,TRBJ2-5,NA,CASSFRQNQETQYF,TGTGCCAGCAGCTTTCGACAAAACCAAGAGACCCAGTACTTC
once,TRBV7-2,TRBJ2-5,NA,CASSLSGETQYF,TGTGCCAGCAGCTTGAGCGGAGAGACCCAGTACTTC
NA,TRBV18,TRBJ1-5,NA,CASSPQDGSNQPQHF,TGTGCCAGCTCACCTCAGGACGGCTCGAATCAGCCCCAGCATTTT
NA,TRBV6-5,TRBJ2-7,NA,CATQGLSYEQYF,TGTGCCACCCAGGGACTTTCCTACGAGCAGTACTTC
once,TRBV4-2,TRBJ2-2,NA,CASSQTGTQNTGELFF,TGTGCCAGCAGCCAAACCGGGACGCAGAACACCGGGGAGCTGTTTTTT
NA,TRBV4-1,TRBJ2-2,NA,CASSLRGQRNTGELFF,TGCGCCAGCAGCCTTCGGGGCCAAAGGAACACCGGGGAGCTGTTTTTT
NA,TRBV6-5,TRBJ1-3,NA,CASSREYSGNTIYF,TGTGCCAGCAGTCGGGAGTACTCTGGAAACACCATATATTTT
NA,TRBV9,TRBJ2-1,TRBD2,CASSPLAGGRWEQFF,TGTGCCAGCAGCCCCCTAGCGGGGGGCCGGTGGGAGCAGTTCTTC
few,TRBV4-2,TRBJ2-2,TRBD2,CASSQAGGNTGELFF,TGTGCCAGCAGCCAAGCGGGGGGGAACACCGGGGAGCTGTTTTTT
NA,TRBV29-1,TRBJ2-1,TRBD2,CSVLGLAAHNEQFF,TGCAGCGTTTTGGGACTAGCGGCCCACAATGAGCAGTTCTTC
NA,TRBV10-3,TRBJ2-5,NA,CAIRTTEETQYF,TGTGCCATCAGAACAACAGAAGAGACCCAGTACTTC
NA,TRBV2,TRBJ2-1,TRBD2,CASQWSQGLAGDSSYNEQFF,TGTGCCAGTCAGTGGTCGCAGGGACTAGCGGGTGATAGCTCCTACAATGAGCAGTTCTTC
NA,TRBV6-1,TRBJ2-2,NA,CASSELGVGELFF,TGTGCCAGCAGTGAACTGGGGGTCGGGGAGCTGTTTTTT
many,TRBV30,TRBJ2-5,TRBD2,CAWSSGGRETQYF,TGTGCCTGGAGTTCGGGGGGTCGAGAGACCCAGTACTTC
NA,TRBV19,TRBJ2-3,NA,CASSTRTEMSTDTQYF,TGTGCCAGTAGTACCCGGACTGAAATGAGCACAGATACGCAGTATTTT
NA,TRBV6-5,TRBJ1-6,TRBD1,CATGTGAHYSPLHF,TGTGCCACCGGAACAGGGGCCCATTATTCACCCCTCCACTTT
few,TRBV7-2,TRBJ2-5,TRBD1,CASSLDRGLETQYF,TGTGCCAGCAGCTTGGACAGGGGGCTAGAGACCCAGTACTTC
NA,TRBV2,TRBJ2-7,NA,CASSDTTGYEQYF,TGTGCCAGCAGTGACACAACGGGGTACGAGCAGTACTTC
once,TRBV5-1,TRBJ1-6,NA,CASSWDQPPLHF,TGCGCCAGCAGCTGGGACCAGCCACCCCTCCACTTT
NA,TRBV10-3,TRBJ2-1,NA,CAISPSLSYNEQFF,TGTGCCATCAGCCCTAGTCTGTCCTACAATGAGCAGTTCTTC
NA,TRBV4-2,TRBJ2-1,TRBD1,CASSRAEDHGTGLNEQFF,TGTGCCAGCAGCCGAGCCGAGGACCACGGGACAGGTCTCAATGAGCAGTTCTTC
NA,TRBV29-1,TRBJ2-5,NA,CSVPRGGYETQYF,TGCAGCGTCCCGCGGGGCGGCTATGAGACCCAGTACTTC
few,TRBV19,TRBJ1-5,NA,CASSIPFRSRVRVSNQPQHF,TGTGCCAGTAGTATCCCATTTAGAAGCAGGGTGAGAGTGAGCAATCAGCCCCAGCATTTT
NA,TRBV5-1,TRBJ1-1,TRBD1,CASSGLGQGAEAFF,TGCGCCAGCAGCGGTCTCGGACAGGGTGCTGAAGCTTTCTTT
NA,TRBV2,TRBJ1-5,NA,CASGAQGRDQPQHF,TGTGCCAGTGGGGCTCAGGGCAGGGATCAGCCCCAGCATTTT
NA,TRBV7-2,TRBJ1-6,NA,CASSLNGSPLHF,TGTGCCAGCAGCTTGAACGGTTCACCCCTCCACTTT
NA,TRBV14,TRBJ1-6,TRBD1,CASSHLGGWTGSPLHF,TGTGCCAGCAGCCATCTTGGGGGATGGACAGGGTCACCCCTCCACTTT